These 2 T cell receptor beta chains came from one sample sequenced in a study of blood T cell repertoires in COVID-19. Libraries were prepared by immunoSEQ multiplex PCR; TCRdb keeps only in-frame clonotypes and omits some of them. Of about 320,000 clones detected, around 90% appear once; the ten largest clones hold about 5.2%. The sequenced sample was PBMCs or T cells enriched from blood (not recorded which). Receptors were obtained from a man between 60 and 75 years old who had recovered from COVID-19.

The V gene is TRBV18, the J gene TRBJ2-7, with TRBD1 matching over 7 bases. This CDR3 has 14 residues. Germline V gives CDR1 KGHSH, CDR2 LQKENI. The V gene end was trimmed by 6 bases and the J gene end by 5 bases; junction bases not matched to a gene: 10. Here the CDR3 reads CASSFTGEGDEQYF. The CDR3 DNA sequence: TGTGCCAGCTCGTTCACAGGGGAAGGCGACGAGCAGTACTTC.

V usage is TRBV28 and J usage is TRBJ1-1; a possible D gene is TRBD1 (6 bases). The V end was cut by 4 bases, the J end by 8 bases, with 14 bases between. The CDR3 is 13 residues long. Germline CDR1 and CDR2: MDHEN and SYDVKM. The CDR3 DNA reads TGTGCCAGCAGTTCCCCACAGGGACCAGAAGCTTTCTTT. This translates into CASSSPQGPEAFF.